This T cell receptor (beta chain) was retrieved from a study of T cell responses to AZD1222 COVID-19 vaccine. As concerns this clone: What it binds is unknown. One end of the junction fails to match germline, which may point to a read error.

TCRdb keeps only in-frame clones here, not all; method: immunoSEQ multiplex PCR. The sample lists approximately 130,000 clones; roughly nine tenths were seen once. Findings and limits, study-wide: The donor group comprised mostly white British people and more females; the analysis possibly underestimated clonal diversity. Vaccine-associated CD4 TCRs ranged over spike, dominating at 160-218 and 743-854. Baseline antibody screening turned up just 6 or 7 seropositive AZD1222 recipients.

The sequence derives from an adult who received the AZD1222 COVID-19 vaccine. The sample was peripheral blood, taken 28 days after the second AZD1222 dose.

CDR3 amino acids: CASSLAEHSEKLFF. CDR3 coding DNA: TGTGCCAGCAGCCTAGCAGAGCACAGTGAAAAACTGTTTTTT. The chain has TRBV7-2 and TRBJ1-4; no clear D gene. Germline lookup yields CDR1 SGHTA and CDR2 FQGNSA. CDR3 length equals 14 residues.